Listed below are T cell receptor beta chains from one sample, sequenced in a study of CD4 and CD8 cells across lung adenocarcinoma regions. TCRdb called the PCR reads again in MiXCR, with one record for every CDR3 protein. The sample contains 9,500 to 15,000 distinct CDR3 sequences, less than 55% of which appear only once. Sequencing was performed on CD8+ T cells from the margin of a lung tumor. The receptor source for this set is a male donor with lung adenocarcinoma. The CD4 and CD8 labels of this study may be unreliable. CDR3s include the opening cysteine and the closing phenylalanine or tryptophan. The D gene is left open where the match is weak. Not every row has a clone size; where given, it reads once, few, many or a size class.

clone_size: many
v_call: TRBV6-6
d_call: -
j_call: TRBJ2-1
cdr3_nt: TGTGCCAGCAGTTACTCGCAGGGATTAGGGAATGAGCAGTTCTTC
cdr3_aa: CASSYSQGLGNEQFF

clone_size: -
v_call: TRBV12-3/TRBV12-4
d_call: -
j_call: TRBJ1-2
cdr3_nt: TGTGCCAGCAGTTTGAGCGTTGTAGGGATGGAGGAAGGCTACACCTTC
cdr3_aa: CASSLSVVGMEEGYTF

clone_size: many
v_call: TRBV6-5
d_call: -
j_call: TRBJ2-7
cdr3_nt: TGTGCCAGCAGTTACTCTCACACCAACCCCTACGAGCAGTACTTC
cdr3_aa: CASSYSHTNPYEQYF

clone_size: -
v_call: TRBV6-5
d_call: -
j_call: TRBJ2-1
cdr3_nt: TGTGCCAGCAGTTACTCGGGTTGTGCGAGGGATGGTGAGCAGTTCTTT
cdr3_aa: CASSYSGCARDGEQFF

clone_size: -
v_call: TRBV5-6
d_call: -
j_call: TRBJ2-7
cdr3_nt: TGTGCCAGCGGGGGAAGGGGGGGCCATGAAAAAGAGACGCAGTACTTC
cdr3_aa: CASGGRGGHEKETQYF

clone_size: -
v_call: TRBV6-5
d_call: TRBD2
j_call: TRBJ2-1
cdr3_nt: TGTGCCAGCAGTTACGGGACTAGCGGGACCCAAGTGGGTGAGCAGTTCTTC
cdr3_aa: CASSYGTSGTQVGEQFF

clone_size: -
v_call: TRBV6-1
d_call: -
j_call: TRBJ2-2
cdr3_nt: TGTGCCAGCAGTGAAGGAAGCCTGGCGGGAAGCACAGAGGCGCAGTTTTTT
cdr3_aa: CASSEGSLAGSTEAQFF

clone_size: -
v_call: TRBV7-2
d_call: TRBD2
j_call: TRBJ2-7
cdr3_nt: TGTGCCAGCACCAACTCGTCGGGACTAGGGGGAGGGCCTAAAGATACGCAGTACTTC
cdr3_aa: CASTNSSGLGGGPKDTQYF

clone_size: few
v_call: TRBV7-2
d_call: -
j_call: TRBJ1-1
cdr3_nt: TGTGCCAGCAGCCCCGTAGTGGTGAACACTGAAGCTTTCTTT
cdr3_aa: CASSPVVVNTEAFF

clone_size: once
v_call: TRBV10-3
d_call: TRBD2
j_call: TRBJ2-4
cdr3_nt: TGCCGCGGCACGGGGGGGTGGGCCACAAACACGCAGTACTTC
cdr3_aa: CRGTGGWATNTQYF

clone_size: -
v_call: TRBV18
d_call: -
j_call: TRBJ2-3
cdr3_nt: TGTGCCAGCTCACCTCCCTTAGACAGCTTCAGCACAGATACGCAGTATTTT
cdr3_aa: CASSPPLDSFSTDTQYF